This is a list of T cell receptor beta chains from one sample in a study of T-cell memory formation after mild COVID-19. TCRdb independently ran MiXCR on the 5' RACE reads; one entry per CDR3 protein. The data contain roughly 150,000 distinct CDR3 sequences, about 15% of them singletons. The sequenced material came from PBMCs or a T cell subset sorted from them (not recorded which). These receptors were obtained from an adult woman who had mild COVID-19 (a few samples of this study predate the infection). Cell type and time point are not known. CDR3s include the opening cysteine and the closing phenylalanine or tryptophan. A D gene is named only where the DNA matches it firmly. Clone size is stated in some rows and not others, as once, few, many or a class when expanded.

CDR3 protein: CASSPQRVGAPDTQYF; CDR3 DNA: TGTGCCAGCAGCCCTCAGAGGGTGGGAGCCCCAGATACGCAGTATTTT; J gene: TRBJ2-3; clone size: many; CDR3 length: 16; V gene: TRBV7-8; D gene: NA
CDR3 protein: CASSRDLWEQYF; CDR3 DNA: TGTGCCAGCAGCCGGGACCTCTGGGAGCAGTACTTC; J gene: TRBJ2-7; clone size: NA; CDR3 length: 12; V gene: TRBV7-9; D gene: NA
CDR3 protein: CASNVGPSGEQFF; CDR3 DNA: TGTGCCAGCAACGTCGGGCCTAGCGGTGAGCAGTTCTTC; J gene: TRBJ2-1; clone size: few; CDR3 length: 13; V gene: TRBV11-2; D gene: TRBD2
CDR3 protein: CASSQDPGTVGIF; CDR3 DNA: TGCGCCAGCAGCCAAGACCCCGGGACAGTCGGGATCTTC; J gene: TRBJ2-1; clone size: NA; CDR3 length: 13; V gene: TRBV4-3; D gene: TRBD1
CDR3 protein: CASSPRGGEAKNIQYF; CDR3 DNA: TGTGCCAGCAGCCCCCGGGGAGGGGAAGCCAAAAACATTCAGTACTTC; J gene: TRBJ2-4; clone size: NA; CDR3 length: 16; V gene: TRBV7-8; D gene: TRBD2
CDR3 protein: CASSLDAGGNTGELFF; CDR3 DNA: TGTGCCAGCAGCTTAGATGCGGGGGGGAACACCGGGGAGCTGTTTTTT; J gene: TRBJ2-2; clone size: NA; CDR3 length: 16; V gene: TRBV11-2; D gene: TRBD2
CDR3 protein: CASSLEVGRNSPLHF; CDR3 DNA: TGCGCCAGCAGCTTGGAGGTAGGCCGGAATTCACCCCTCCACTTT; J gene: TRBJ1-6; clone size: NA; CDR3 length: 15; V gene: TRBV5-1; D gene: NA
CDR3 protein: CASSQGPRGRTEAFF; CDR3 DNA: TGTGCCAGCAGCCAAGGGCCGCGGGGTAGGACTGAAGCTTTCTTT; J gene: TRBJ1-1; clone size: few; CDR3 length: 15; V gene: TRBV3-1; D gene: NA
CDR3 protein: CASRDSRSNQPQHF; CDR3 DNA: TGTGCCTCACGGGACTCCAGGAGTAACCAGCCCCAGCATTTT; J gene: TRBJ1-5; clone size: few; CDR3 length: 14; V gene: TRBV27; D gene: NA
CDR3 protein: CASSHLGKGRVGHEQYF; CDR3 DNA: TGTGCCAGCAGCCACCTCGGGAAAGGCCGGGTAGGGCACGAGCAGTACTTC; J gene: TRBJ2-7; clone size: NA; CDR3 length: 17; V gene: TRBV11-2; D gene: NA
CDR3 protein: CASSVEIGTNPGAGNTIYF; CDR3 DNA: TGTGCCAGCAGCGTAGAGATCGGGACCAACCCAGGCGCTGGAAACACCATATATTTT; J gene: TRBJ1-3; clone size: few; CDR3 length: 19; V gene: TRBV9; D gene: NA
CDR3 protein: CASRTGTYEQYF; CDR3 DNA: TGTGCCAGCAGGACAGGGACCTACGAGCAGTACTTC; J gene: TRBJ2-7; clone size: NA; CDR3 length: 12; V gene: TRBV7-9; D gene: TRBD1
CDR3 protein: CASSWAQETQYF; CDR3 DNA: TGTGCCAGCAGCTGGGCCCAAGAGACCCAGTACTTC; J gene: TRBJ2-5; clone size: few; CDR3 length: 12; V gene: TRBV5-4; D gene: NA
CDR3 protein: CASSYSPSGTDNEQFF; CDR3 DNA: TGTGCCAGCAGTTACTCGCCTAGCGGGACCGACAATGAGCAGTTCTTC; J gene: TRBJ2-1; clone size: few; CDR3 length: 16; V gene: TRBV6-5; D gene: TRBD2
CDR3 protein: CASTLTGELFF; CDR3 DNA: TGTGCCAGCACCTTGACCGGGGAGCTGTTTTTT; J gene: TRBJ2-2; clone size: few; CDR3 length: 11; V gene: TRBV7-9; D gene: NA
CDR3 protein: CASSLGPHNTEAFF; CDR3 DNA: TGCGCCAGCAGCTTGGGTCCACATAACACTGAAGCTTTCTTT; J gene: TRBJ1-1; clone size: NA; CDR3 length: 14; V gene: TRBV5-1; D gene: NA
CDR3 protein: CASSPVAGVDTQYF; CDR3 DNA: TGTGCCAGCAGCCCAGTAGCGGGGGTCGATACGCAGTATTTT; J gene: TRBJ2-3; clone size: few; CDR3 length: 14; V gene: TRBV12-3/TRBV12-4; D gene: TRBD2
CDR3 protein: CASSLVPGNYEQYF; CDR3 DNA: TGTGCCAGCAGTTTAGTTCCGGGAAACTACGAGCAGTACTTC; J gene: TRBJ2-7; clone size: many; CDR3 length: 14; V gene: TRBV12-3/TRBV12-4; D gene: NA
CDR3 protein: CASSQVGGVDEQFF; CDR3 DNA: TGTGCCAGCAGCCAAGTGGGAGGGGTAGATGAGCAGTTCTTC; J gene: TRBJ2-1; clone size: NA; CDR3 length: 14; V gene: TRBV3-1; D gene: TRBD2
CDR3 protein: CASRGAGQYNEQFF; CDR3 DNA: TGTGCCAGCAGGGGAGCGGGGCAATACAATGAGCAGTTCTTC; J gene: TRBJ2-1; clone size: few; CDR3 length: 14; V gene: TRBV28; D gene: TRBD2
CDR3 protein: CAISGGRVFYEQFF; CDR3 DNA: TGTGCCATCAGTGGCGGGAGGGTTTTTTATGAGCAGTTCTTC; J gene: TRBJ2-1; clone size: NA; CDR3 length: 14; V gene: TRBV10-3; D gene: TRBD2
CDR3 protein: CSARDEDSPYEQYF; CDR3 DNA: TGCAGTGCTAGAGACGAAGACAGCCCCTACGAGCAGTACTTC; J gene: TRBJ2-7; clone size: NA; CDR3 length: 14; V gene: TRBV20-1; D gene: NA
CDR3 protein: CATGAGVGYNEQFF; CDR3 DNA: TGTGCCACTGGAGCGGGAGTCGGTTACAATGAGCAGTTCTTC; J gene: TRBJ2-1; clone size: NA; CDR3 length: 14; V gene: TRBV24-1; D gene: TRBD2
CDR3 protein: CSVRGKKGLDTEAFF; CDR3 DNA: TGCAGCGTTCGAGGTAAGAAGGGGCTGGACACTGAAGCTTTCTTT; J gene: TRBJ1-1; clone size: few; CDR3 length: 15; V gene: TRBV29-1; D gene: NA
CDR3 protein: CASSNVGELFF; CDR3 DNA: TGTGCCAGCTCAAATGTCGGGGAGCTGTTTTTT; J gene: TRBJ2-2; clone size: NA; CDR3 length: 11; V gene: TRBV18; D gene: NA
CDR3 protein: CASSLVAGLYNEQFF; CDR3 DNA: TGTGCCAGCAGTTTAGTGGCAGGCCTTTACAATGAGCAGTTCTTC; J gene: TRBJ2-1; clone size: few; CDR3 length: 15; V gene: TRBV12-3/TRBV12-4; D gene: NA
CDR3 protein: CASSLTGEEEKLFF; CDR3 DNA: TGTGCCAGCAGCTTGACAGGGGAAGAAGAAAAACTGTTTTTT; J gene: TRBJ1-4; clone size: few; CDR3 length: 14; V gene: TRBV5-6; D gene: TRBD1
CDR3 protein: CASSGAGWNTGVRGYTF; CDR3 DNA: TGTGCCAGCAGTGGTGCCGGATGGAATACTGGGGTGCGAGGCTACACCTTC; J gene: TRBJ1-2; clone size: NA; CDR3 length: 17; V gene: TRBV6-5; D gene: NA
CDR3 protein: CSANSFAADPYEQYF; CDR3 DNA: TGCAGTGCTAATTCATTCGCGGCGGACCCTTACGAGCAGTACTTC; J gene: TRBJ2-7; clone size: few; CDR3 length: 15; V gene: TRBV20-1; D gene: NA
CDR3 protein: CASSYPRGQRGEGEAFF; CDR3 DNA: TGTGCCAGCAGTTACCCGAGGGGGCAGAGGGGCGAGGGTGAAGCTTTCTTT; J gene: TRBJ1-1; clone size: NA; CDR3 length: 17; V gene: TRBV6-6; D gene: TRBD1
CDR3 protein: CASSHRGTTNEKLFF; CDR3 DNA: TGTGCCAGCAGCCACCGGGGTACAACTAATGAAAAACTGTTTTTT; J gene: TRBJ1-4; clone size: few; CDR3 length: 15; V gene: TRBV3-1; D gene: NA
CDR3 protein: CASSSLGLSYEQYF; CDR3 DNA: TGCGCCAGCAGCTCCCTCGGGTTGTCCTACGAGCAGTACTTC; J gene: TRBJ2-7; clone size: many; CDR3 length: 14; V gene: TRBV5-1; D gene: NA
CDR3 protein: CASSDPLAGWGEQFF; CDR3 DNA: TGTGCCAGCAGTGATCCACTAGCGGGATGGGGGGAGCAGTTCTTC; J gene: TRBJ2-1; clone size: NA; CDR3 length: 15; V gene: TRBV25-1; D gene: TRBD2
CDR3 protein: CSARGLAGDLGEQFF; CDR3 DNA: TGCAGTGCAAGGGGACTAGCGGGAGATCTGGGTGAGCAGTTCTTC; J gene: TRBJ2-1; clone size: many; CDR3 length: 15; V gene: TRBV20-1; D gene: TRBD2
CDR3 protein: CAWSVRGGANVLTF; CDR3 DNA: TGTGCCTGGAGTGTACGCGGTGGGGCCAACGTCCTGACTTTC; J gene: TRBJ2-6; clone size: few; CDR3 length: 14; V gene: TRBV30; D gene: NA
CDR3 protein: CASSRGRALQETQYF; CDR3 DNA: TGTGCCAGCAGCCGGGGCAGAGCATTACAAGAGACCCAGTACTTC; J gene: TRBJ2-5; clone size: few; CDR3 length: 15; V gene: TRBV14; D gene: NA
CDR3 protein: CASSYYVGGTDTQYF; CDR3 DNA: TGTGCCAGCAGTTACTATGTGGGAGGAACAGATACGCAGTATTTT; J gene: TRBJ2-3; clone size: few; CDR3 length: 15; V gene: TRBV6-2/TRBV6-3; D gene: NA
CDR3 protein: CASSFRQGSEQYF; CDR3 DNA: TGTGCCAGCAGCTTCCGACAGGGCTCCGAGCAGTACTTC; J gene: TRBJ2-7; clone size: NA; CDR3 length: 13; V gene: TRBV12-3/TRBV12-4; D gene: TRBD1
CDR3 protein: CASTPDQREGLEITDTQYF; CDR3 DNA: TGTGCCAGCACCCCGGACCAGCGGGAGGGCCTAGAGATTACAGATACGCAGTATTTT; J gene: TRBJ2-3; clone size: NA; CDR3 length: 19; V gene: TRBV7-9; D gene: TRBD2